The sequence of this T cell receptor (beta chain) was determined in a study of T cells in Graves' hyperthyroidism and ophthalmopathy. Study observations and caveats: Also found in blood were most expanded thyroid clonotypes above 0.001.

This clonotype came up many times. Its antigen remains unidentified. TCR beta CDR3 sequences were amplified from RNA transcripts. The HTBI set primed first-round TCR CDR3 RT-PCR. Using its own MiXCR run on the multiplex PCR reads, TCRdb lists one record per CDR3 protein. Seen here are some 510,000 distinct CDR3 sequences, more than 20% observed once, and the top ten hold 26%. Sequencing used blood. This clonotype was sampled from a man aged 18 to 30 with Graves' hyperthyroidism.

The CDR3 loop is CASSQPSGGGETQYF. The CDR3 DNA reads as TGTGCCAGCAGCCAACCCTCAGGGGGGGGAGAGACCCAGTACTTC. The chain employs TRBV4-2 and TRBJ2-5; possibly TRBD1 or TRBD2 for D (7 bases each). CDR1 is LGHNA, CDR2 YNFKEQ, per germline. The CDR3 spans 15 residues. The ends were cut back, 2 bases at V and 4 bases at J, with 14 bases in the middle.